This T cell receptor (beta chain) was captured in a study of blood T cell repertoires in COVID-19. Study-wide context: T cells, B-cell-depleted T cells, or PBMCs supplied cDNA or gDNA.

Germline assignment: CDR1 LNHNV and CDR2 YYDKDF (reference sequence). This CDR3 is built from 13 residues. V was clipped by 0 bases and J by 7 bases, with 9 bases between them. Clones were read by immunoSEQ multiplex PCR, and TCRdb kept only the in-frame ones, dropping some. This table has 55,000 to 75,000 clones, over 75% appearing once. This sequence joins TRBV15 and TRBJ1-2; the D is unclear. This TCR was recovered from a man between 45 and 60 years old with active COVID-19. Sequenced material: peripheral blood. The CDR3 sequence is CATSRDTEGGYTF. The CDR3 DNA is TGTGCCACCAGCAGAGATACAGAGGGTGGCTACACCTTC. The full variable domain, in which reference TRBV15 and TRBJ1-2 provide the parts outside the CDR3, is DAMVIQNPRYQVTQFGKPVTLSCSQTLNHNVMYWYQQKSSQAPKLLFHYYDKDFNNEADTPDNFQSRRPNTSFCFLDIRSPGLGDTAMYLCATSRDTEGGYTFGSGTRLTVV.